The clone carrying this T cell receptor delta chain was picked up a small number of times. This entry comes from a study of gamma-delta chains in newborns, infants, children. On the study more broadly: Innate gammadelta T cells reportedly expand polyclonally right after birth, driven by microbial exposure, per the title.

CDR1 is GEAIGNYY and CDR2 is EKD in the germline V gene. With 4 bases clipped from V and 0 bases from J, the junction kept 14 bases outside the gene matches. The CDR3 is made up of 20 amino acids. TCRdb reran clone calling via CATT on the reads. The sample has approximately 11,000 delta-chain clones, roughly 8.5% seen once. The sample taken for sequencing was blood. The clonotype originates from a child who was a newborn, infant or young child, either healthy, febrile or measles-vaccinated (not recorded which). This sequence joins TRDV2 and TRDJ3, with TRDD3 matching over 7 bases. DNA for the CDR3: TGTGCCTGTGATCCCACCCTGGGGGCCCTGAGCTCCTGGGACACCCGACAGATGTTTTTC. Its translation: CACDPTLGALSSWDTRQMFF.